The 20 T cell receptor beta chains given below trace back to one sample, sequenced in a study of glioma-infiltrating T cells after dendritic cell vaccination. The assay was immunoSEQ multiplex PCR, and TCRdb's table has in-frame clones only and misses some. The data contain more than 45,000 clones, 70% to 85% of them singletons. Specified time point: after dendritic cell vaccination, including at tumor progression/relapse. Sequencing was performed on blood, taken after dendritic cell vaccination. Receptors originate from a human donor with glioblastoma.

This rearrangement joins TRBV7-2 to TRBJ2-5, with no clear D. The CDR3 is made up of 14 amino acids. Germline assignment: CDR1 SGHTA and CDR2 FQGNSA. V was clipped by 1 base and J by 5 bases, with 11 bases between them. The CDR3 nucleotides are TGTGCCAGCAGCTTAGAATTGTCTCGGGAGACCCAGTACTTC. It translates to CASSLELSRETQYF.

The CDR3 loop reads CAISAGFGEQFF. DNA for the CDR3: TGTGCCATTTCTGCAGGGTTTGGGGAGCAGTTCTTC. This rearrangement joins TRBV19 to TRBJ2-1; TRBD1 might be the D (5 bases). Trimming cost V 10 bases and J 10 bases, with 17 bases left between them. The CDR3 has 12 amino acids. The germline gives CDR1 LNHDA, CDR2 SQIVND (reference sequence).

This chain uses TRBV5-6 with TRBJ2-5; 7 bases fit TRBD1. The J call is doubtful: the DNA matches TRBJ2-7 better. From germline, CDR1 is SGHDT and CDR2 YYEEEE. CDR3 length: 16 residues. CDR3 loop: CASSLAWGTATYEQYF. DNA for the CDR3: TGTGCCAGCAGCTTGGCCTGGGGGACAGCCACCTACGAGCAGTACTTC.

This rearrangement joins TRBV6-5 to TRBJ2-3, with D tentatively TRBD2 (6 bases). Between the trimmed V and J ends, which lost 5 bases and 2 bases, there was a span of 11 bases. CDR1 is MNHEY, CDR2 SVGAGI, per germline. The CDR3 loop spans 14 amino acids. This chain's CDR3 is CASSISGDTDTQYF. The CDR3, as DNA: TGTGCCAGCAGTATTAGCGGAGACACAGATACGCAGTATTTT.

This clone was counted a single time. The chain has TRBV11-2 and TRBJ1-3; D perhaps matches TRBD1 (6 bases). There are 16 residues in the CDR3. Trimming took 3 bases from V and 0 from J, leaving 12 bases between them. Germline V gene lookup returns CDR1 SGHAT and CDR2 FQNNGV. CDR3: CASSFPRGHSGNTIYF. CDR3 sequence (DNA): TGTGCCAGCAGCTTTCCCAGGGGCCACTCTGGAAACACCATATATTTT.

This clone occurred a few times. The chain uses TRBV6-1 and TRBJ1-1; tentatively, D is TRBD1 (5 bases). The CDR3 covers 15 residues. The germline V and J ends were trimmed by 7 bases and 0 bases, with 15 bases remaining between them. Per germline, CDR1 MNHNS and CDR2 SASEGT. The CDR3 reads CASNPQGVMNTEAFF. CDR3 nucleotides: TGTGCCAGCAACCCTCAAGGGGTCATGAACACTGAAGCTTTCTTT.

The rearrangement links TRBV7-2 to TRBJ1-1, with D maybe TRBD1 (5 bases). The germline V gene encodes CDR1 SGHTA and CDR2 FQGNSA. CDR3 size: 14 residues. Trimming stripped 2 bases from V and 4 bases from J, with 11 bases between. CDR3 protein: CASSLPRRGTEAFF. For the CDR3, the DNA is TGTGCCAGCAGCTTACCCCGGAGGGGCACTGAAGCTTTCTTT.

A remark on this clone: The identical CDR3 is also encoded by other nucleotide sequences in the sample. The chain has TRBV4-1 and TRBJ1-1; weak D call: TRBD1 (6 bases). The germline V gene encodes CDR1 MGHRA and CDR2 YSYEKL. V dropped 3 bases and J dropped 1 base, with 6 bases sitting between them. The CDR3 is made up of 13 amino acids. The DNA for the CDR3 is TGCGCCAGCAGCCAGGACAGGAACACTGAAGCTTTCTTT. Protein product: CASSQDRNTEAFF.

V is TRBV7-6 and J is TRBJ1-2; D is unresolved. Germline-derived CDR1 and CDR2 are SGHVS and FNYEAQ. Trimming pared 5 bases from V and 3 bases from J, leaving 13 bases between. The CDR3 runs 14 residues. CDR3 region: CASSPSGVDYGYTF. In nucleotides, the CDR3 is TGTGCCAGCAGCCCGTCCGGGGTAGACTATGGCTACACCTTC.

The chain links TRBV28 to TRBJ2-6; 8 bases map to TRBD2. V lost 6 bases and J lost 4; bases outside the gene matches: 8. Germline assignment: CDR1 MDHEN and CDR2 SYDVKM. This CDR3 spans 16 amino acids. The CDR3 DNA sequence: TGTGCCAGCAGGCCAGCGGGGGCTTTCGGGGCCAACGTCCTGACTTTC. It codes for CASRPAGAFGANVLTF.

About this clone itself: At one end the junction does not follow the germline gene, possibly because of a read error. The rearrangement links TRBV6-1 to TRBJ2-7, with TRBD1 matching 9 bases. Germline CDR1 is MNHNS and CDR2 is SASEGT. CDR3 length: 12 amino acids. The chain's CDR3 is CASSEYRGLSKF. The CDR3 DNA reads TGTGCCAGCAGTGAATACAGGGGGCTTTCGAAATTC.

V gene TRBV6-5 combines with J gene TRBJ2-3, with 7 bases that match TRBD1. Germline-derived CDR1 and CDR2 are MNHEY and SVGAGI. J gave up 7 bases and V 8 bases, and 15 bases lay outside the gene matches. The CDR3 sequence is 15 residues long. The chain's CDR3 is CASQRGPGRTYTQYF. The DNA for the CDR3 is TGTGCCAGCCAAAGGGGGCCGGGACGGACATATACGCAGTATTTT.

This clone was detected only once. The chain employs TRBV12-5 and TRBJ2-6; D unclear. The germline V gene encodes CDR1 LGHNT and CDR2 FRNRAP. The CDR3 has 20 residues. The V gene lost 0 bases and the J gene lost 0 bases, with 18 bases spanning the gap. CDR3 sequence reads: CASGLVTNEASSSGANVLTF. In DNA, the CDR3 is TGTGCTAGTGGTTTGGTAACAAATGAGGCTAGTTCCTCTGGGGCCAACGTCCTGACTTTC. Looking up the rest from reference TRBV12-5 and TRBJ2-6 gives the full variable domain: DARVTQTPRHKVTEMGQEVTMRCQPILGHNTVFWYRQTMMQGLELLAYFRNRAPLDDSGMPKDRFSAEMPDATLATLKIQPSEPRDSAVYFCASGLVTNEASSSGANVLTFGAGSRLTVL.

The V gene is TRBV19, the J gene TRBJ1-1, with D unclear. The CDR3 is 15 amino acids. The V gene lost 2 bases and the J gene lost 6 bases, with 16 bases spanning the gap. The germline CDR1 and CDR2 sequences are LNHDA and SQIVND (reference sequence). Here the CDR3 DNA reads TGTGCCAGTAGTATACAGTCAGGTGAGATCGCTGAAGCTTTCTTT. This gives the protein CASSIQSGEIAEAFF.

The rearrangement links TRBV4-1 to TRBJ2-7; 8 bases fit TRBD1. The V segment lost 1 base and the J segment 0 bases; nucleotides outside the gene matches: 2. This CDR3 contains 15 residues. Germline-derived CDR1 and CDR2 are MGHRA and YSYEKL. The CDR3 nucleotides are TGCGCCAGCAGCCAAGTACAGGGGGGCTCCTACGAGCAGTACTTC. It codes for CASSQVQGGSYEQYF.

This clone was seen a few times. The V gene is TRBV2, the J gene TRBJ1-1; TRBD1 agrees at 10 bases. CDR1 and CDR2 (germline): SNHLY, FYNNEI. The CDR3 consists of 15 residues. V lost 5 bases and J lost 3; bases outside the gene matches: 6. In nucleotides, the CDR3 is TGTGCCAGCAGTTCCGGGACAGGGGAGGACACTGAAGCTTTCTTT. Translating gives CASSSGTGEDTEAFF. Filled out from reference TRBV2 and TRBJ1-1, the complete variable domain reads EPEVTQTPSHQVTQMGQEVILRCVPISNHLYFYWYRQILGQKVEFLVSFYNNEISEKSEIFDDQFSVERPDGSNFTLKIRSTKLEDSAMYFCASSSGTGEDTEAFFGQGTRLTVV.

This clone showed up just once. The V gene is TRBV19, the J gene TRBJ2-2, with D perhaps matching TRBD2 (5 bases). Germline V gene data show CDR1 as LNHDA and CDR2 as SQIVND (reference sequence). This CDR3 region has 14 residues. Between the trimmed V and J ends, which lost 8 bases and 1 base, there was a span of 11 bases. The CDR3 region has the DNA TGTGCCAGTGAATTCGGACTGAACACCGGGGAGCTGTTTTTT. Encoded protein: CASEFGLNTGELFF.

V usage is TRBV6-1 and J usage is TRBJ1-5; D is unresolved. CDR3 size: 15 residues. Trimming shortened V by 7 bases and J by 5 bases, and 18 bases separated the two germline ends. CDR1 is MNHNS and CDR2 is SASEGT in the germline V gene. DNA for the CDR3: TGTGCCAGCACGGCGGCGGGAGCGAATGATCAGCCCCAGCATTTT. This gives the protein CASTAAGANDQPQHF.

V gene TRBV4-1 combines with J gene TRBJ2-2, with D perhaps TRBD1 (6 bases). The CDR3 extends over 16 amino acids. The V gene lost 0 bases and the J gene lost 4 bases, with 12 bases spanning the gap. Germline lookup yields CDR1 MGHRA and CDR2 YSYEKL. The CDR3 bases are TGCGCCAGCAGCCAAGATGGGCAGGGGAGCACCGGGGAGCTGTTTTTT. This sequence encodes CASSQDGQGSTGELFF.

This clone was counted a single time. One end of the junction is discordant with germline, which a read error may explain. The rearrangement joins TRBV6-5 to TRBJ1-1; perhaps TRBD1 as D (6 bases). This CDR3 spans 12 amino acids. Germline CDR1 is MNHEY and CDR2 is SVGAGI. The CDR3 DNA reads TGTGCCAGCACCCGGGGGGACACCGAAGCTTTCTTT. This translates into CASTRGDTEAFF.